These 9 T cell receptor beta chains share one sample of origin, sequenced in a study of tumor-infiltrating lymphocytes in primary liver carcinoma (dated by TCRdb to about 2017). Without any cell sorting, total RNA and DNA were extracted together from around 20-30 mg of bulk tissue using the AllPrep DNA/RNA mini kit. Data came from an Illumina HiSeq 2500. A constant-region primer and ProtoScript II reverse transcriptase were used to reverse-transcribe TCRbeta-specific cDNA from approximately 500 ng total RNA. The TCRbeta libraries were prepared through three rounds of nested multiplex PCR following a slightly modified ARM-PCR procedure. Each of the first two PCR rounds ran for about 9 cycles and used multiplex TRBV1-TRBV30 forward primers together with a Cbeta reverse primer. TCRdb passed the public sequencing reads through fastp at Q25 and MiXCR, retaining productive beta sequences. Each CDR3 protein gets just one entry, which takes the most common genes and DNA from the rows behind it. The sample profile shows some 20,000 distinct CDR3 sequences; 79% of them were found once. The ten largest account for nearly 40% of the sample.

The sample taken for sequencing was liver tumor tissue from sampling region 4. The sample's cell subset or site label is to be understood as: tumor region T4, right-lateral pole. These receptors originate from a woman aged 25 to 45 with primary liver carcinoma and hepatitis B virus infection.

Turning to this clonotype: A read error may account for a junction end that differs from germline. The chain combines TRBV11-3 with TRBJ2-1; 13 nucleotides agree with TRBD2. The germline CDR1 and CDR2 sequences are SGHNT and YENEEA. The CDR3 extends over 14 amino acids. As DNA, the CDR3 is TGTGCCAGCTGCCAACTAGCGGGGGGGGGGTATGAGCTCTTC. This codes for CASCQLAGGGYELF.

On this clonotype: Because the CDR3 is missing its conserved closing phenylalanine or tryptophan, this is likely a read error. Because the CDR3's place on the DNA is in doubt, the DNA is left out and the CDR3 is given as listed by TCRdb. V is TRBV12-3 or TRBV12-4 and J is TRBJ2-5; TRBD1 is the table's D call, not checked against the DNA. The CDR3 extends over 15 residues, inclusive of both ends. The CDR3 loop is CASSTHPGSEEAQYL.

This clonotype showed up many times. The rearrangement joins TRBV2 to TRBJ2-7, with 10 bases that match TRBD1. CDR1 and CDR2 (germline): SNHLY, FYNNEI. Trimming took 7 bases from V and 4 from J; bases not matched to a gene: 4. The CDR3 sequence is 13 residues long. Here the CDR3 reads CASKGTGEYEQYF. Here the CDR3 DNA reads TGTGCCAGCAAGGGGACAGGGGAATACGAGCAGTACTTC.

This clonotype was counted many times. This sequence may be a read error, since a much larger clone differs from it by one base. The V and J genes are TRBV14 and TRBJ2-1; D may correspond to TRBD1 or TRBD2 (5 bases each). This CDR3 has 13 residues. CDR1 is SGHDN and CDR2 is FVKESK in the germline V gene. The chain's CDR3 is CANSRDLHNEQFF. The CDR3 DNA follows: TGTGCCAACAGCAGGGACCTTCACAATGAGCAGTTCTTC.

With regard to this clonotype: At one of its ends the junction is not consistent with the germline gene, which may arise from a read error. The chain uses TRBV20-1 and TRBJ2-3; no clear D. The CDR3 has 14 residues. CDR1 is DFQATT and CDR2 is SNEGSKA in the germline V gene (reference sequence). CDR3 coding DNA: TGCAGTGTTAGAGAACTCGAAACGGGTGATACGCAGTATTTT. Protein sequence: CSVRELETGDTQYF.

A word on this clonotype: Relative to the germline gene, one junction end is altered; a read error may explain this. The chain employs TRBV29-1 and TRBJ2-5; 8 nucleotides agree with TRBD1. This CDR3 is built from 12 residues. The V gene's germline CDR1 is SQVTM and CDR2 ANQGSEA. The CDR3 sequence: CGVEGQGGAQYF. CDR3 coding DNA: TGCGGCGTCGAAGGACAGGGCGGGGCCCAGTACTTC.

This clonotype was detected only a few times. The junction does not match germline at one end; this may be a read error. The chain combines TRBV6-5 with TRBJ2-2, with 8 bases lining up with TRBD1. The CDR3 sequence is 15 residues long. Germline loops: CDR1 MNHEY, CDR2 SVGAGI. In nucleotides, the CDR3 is TGTGCCAGCAGTCCGCGGACAGGGTTCACCGGGGACCTGCTGTTT. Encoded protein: CASSPRTGFTGDLLF.

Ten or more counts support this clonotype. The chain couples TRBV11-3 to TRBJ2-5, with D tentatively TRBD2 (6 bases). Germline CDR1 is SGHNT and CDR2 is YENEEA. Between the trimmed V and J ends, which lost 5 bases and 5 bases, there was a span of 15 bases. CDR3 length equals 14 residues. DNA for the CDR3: TGTGCCAGCAGCCCGACGGGAGATTGGGAGACCCAGTACTTC. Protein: CASSPTGDWETQYF.

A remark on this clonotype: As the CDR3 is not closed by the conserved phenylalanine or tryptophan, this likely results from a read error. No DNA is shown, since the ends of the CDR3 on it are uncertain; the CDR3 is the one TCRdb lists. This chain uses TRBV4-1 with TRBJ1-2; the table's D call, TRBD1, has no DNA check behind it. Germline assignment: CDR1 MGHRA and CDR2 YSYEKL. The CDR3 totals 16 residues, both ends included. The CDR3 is CASSQNGTKTNYGCTL.